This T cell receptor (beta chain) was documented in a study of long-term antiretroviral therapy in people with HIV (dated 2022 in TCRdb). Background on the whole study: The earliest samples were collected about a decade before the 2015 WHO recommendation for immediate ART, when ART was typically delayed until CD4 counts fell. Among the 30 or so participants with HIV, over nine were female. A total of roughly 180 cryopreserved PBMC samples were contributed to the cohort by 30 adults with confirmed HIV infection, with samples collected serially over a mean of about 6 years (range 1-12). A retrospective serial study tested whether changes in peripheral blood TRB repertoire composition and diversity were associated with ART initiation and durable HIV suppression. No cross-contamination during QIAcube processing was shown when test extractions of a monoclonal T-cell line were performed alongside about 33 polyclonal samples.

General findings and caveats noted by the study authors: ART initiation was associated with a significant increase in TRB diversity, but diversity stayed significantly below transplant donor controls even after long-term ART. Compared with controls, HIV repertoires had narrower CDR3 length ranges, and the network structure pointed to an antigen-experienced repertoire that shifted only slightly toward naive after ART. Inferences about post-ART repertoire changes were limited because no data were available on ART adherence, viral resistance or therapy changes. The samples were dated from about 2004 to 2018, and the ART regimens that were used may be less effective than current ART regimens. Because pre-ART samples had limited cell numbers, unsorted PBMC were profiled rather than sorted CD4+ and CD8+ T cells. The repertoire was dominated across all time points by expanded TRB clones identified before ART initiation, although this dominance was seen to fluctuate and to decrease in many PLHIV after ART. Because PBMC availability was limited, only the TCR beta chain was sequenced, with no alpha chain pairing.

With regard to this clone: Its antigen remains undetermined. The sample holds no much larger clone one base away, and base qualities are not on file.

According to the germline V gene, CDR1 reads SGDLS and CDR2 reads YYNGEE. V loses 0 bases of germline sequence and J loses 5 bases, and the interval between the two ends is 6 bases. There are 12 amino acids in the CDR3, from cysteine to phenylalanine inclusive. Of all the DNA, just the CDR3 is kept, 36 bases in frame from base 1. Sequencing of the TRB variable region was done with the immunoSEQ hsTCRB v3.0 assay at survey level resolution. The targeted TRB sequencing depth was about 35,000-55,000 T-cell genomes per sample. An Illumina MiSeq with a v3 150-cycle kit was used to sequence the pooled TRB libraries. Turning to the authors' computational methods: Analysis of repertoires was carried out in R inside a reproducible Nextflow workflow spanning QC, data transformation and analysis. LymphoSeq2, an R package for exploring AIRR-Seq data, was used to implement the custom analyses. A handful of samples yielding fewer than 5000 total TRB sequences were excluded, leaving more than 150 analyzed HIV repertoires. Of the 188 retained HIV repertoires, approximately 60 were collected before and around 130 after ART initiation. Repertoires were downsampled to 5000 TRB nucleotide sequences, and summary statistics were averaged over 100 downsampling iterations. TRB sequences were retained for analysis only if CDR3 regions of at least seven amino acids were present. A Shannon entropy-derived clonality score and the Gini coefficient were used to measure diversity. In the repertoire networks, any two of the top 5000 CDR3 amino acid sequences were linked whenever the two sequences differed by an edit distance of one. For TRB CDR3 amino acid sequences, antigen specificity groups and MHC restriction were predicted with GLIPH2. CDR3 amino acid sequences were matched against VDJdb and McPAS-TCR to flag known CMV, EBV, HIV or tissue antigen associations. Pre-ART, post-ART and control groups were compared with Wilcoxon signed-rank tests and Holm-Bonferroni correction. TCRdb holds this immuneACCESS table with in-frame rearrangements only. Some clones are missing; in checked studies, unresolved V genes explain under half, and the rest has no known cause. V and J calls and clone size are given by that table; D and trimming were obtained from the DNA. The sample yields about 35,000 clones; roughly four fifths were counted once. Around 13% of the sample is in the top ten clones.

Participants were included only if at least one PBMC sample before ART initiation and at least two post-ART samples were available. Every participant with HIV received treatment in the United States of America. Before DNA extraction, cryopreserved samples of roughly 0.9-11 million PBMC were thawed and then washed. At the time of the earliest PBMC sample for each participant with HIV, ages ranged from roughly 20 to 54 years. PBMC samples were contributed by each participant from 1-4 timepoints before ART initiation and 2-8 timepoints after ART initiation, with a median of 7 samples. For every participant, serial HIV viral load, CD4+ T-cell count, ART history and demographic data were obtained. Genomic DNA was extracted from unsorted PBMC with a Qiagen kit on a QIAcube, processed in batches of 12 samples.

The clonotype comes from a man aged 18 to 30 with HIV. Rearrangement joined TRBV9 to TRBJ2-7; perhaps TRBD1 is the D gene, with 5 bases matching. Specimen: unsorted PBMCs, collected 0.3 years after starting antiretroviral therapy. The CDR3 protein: CASSVEGNEQYF. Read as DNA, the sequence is TGTGCCAGCAGCGTAGAGGGGAACGAGCAGTACTTC.